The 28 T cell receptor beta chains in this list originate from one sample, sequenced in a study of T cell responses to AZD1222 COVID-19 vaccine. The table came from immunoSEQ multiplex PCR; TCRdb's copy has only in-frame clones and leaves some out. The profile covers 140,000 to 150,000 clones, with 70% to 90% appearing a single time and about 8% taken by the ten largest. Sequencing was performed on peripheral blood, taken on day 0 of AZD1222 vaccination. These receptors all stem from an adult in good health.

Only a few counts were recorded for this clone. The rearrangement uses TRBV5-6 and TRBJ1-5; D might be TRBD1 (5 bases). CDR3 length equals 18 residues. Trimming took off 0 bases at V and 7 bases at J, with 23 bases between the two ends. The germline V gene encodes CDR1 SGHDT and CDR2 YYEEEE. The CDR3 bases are TGTGCCAGCAGCTTGGCCGGGTGGGGACCTCCCGGAGGGCAGCCCCAGCATTTT. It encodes CASSLAGWGPPGGQPQHF.

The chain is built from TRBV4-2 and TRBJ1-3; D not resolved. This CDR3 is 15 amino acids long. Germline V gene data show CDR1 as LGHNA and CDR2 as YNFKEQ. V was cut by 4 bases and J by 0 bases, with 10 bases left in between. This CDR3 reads CASSPQLASGNTIYF. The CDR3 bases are TGTGCCAGCAGCCCCCAACTTGCCTCTGGAAACACCATATATTTT.

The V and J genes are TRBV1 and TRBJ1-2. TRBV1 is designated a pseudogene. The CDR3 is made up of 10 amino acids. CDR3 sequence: CTRNRDGDTF. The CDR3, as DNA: TGCACCAGGAACCGGGATGGGGACACCTTC.

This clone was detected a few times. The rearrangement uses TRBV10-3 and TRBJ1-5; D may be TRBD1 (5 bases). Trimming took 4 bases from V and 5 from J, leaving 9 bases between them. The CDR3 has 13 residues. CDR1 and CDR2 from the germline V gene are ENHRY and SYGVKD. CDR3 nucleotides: TGTGCCATCAGTGGCCAGGGCGATCAGCCCCAGCATTTT. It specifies CAISGQGDQPQHF.

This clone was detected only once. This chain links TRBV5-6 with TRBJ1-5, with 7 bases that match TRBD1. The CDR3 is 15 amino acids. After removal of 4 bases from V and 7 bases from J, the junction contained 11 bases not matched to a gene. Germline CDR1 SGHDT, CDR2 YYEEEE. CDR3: CASSVGTARGQPQHF. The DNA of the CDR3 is TGTGCCAGCAGCGTTGGGACAGCCCGAGGGCAGCCCCAGCATTTT.

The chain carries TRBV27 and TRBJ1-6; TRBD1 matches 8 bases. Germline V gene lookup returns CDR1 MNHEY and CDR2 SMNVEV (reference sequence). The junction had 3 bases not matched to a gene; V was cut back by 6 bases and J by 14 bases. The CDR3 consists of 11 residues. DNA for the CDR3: TGTGCCAGCAGGACAGGGGTCTCCCTCCACTTT. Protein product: CASRTGVSLHF.

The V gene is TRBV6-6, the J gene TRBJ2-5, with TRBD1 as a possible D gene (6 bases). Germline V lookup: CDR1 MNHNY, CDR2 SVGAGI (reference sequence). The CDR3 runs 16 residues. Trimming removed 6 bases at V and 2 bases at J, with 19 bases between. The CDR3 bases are TGTGCCAGCAGCCGGGCCACAGGGCTAGAGCAAGAGACCCAGTACTTC. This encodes CASSRATGLEQETQYF.

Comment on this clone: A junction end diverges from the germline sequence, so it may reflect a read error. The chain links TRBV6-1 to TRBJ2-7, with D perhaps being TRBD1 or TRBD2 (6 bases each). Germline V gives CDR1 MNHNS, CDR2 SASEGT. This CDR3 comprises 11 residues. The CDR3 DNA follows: TGTGCCAGCAGTGAGGGGGGCTACTTCGACTTC. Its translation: CASSEGGYFDF.

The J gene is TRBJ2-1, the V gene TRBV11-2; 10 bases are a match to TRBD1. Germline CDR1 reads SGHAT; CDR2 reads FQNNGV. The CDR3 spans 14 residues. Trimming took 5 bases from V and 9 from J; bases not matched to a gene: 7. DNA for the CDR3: TGTGCCAGCAGCGTAGGGACAGGGGAGAGTGAGCAGTTCTTC. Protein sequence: CASSVGTGESEQFF.

DNA for the CDR3: TGCGCCAGCAGCCGAGAGGTTCCAGGGGAACAGCCCCAGCATTTT. Encoded protein: CASSREVPGEQPQHF. This chain joins TRBV4-1 and TRBJ1-5; a possible D gene is TRBD1 (6 bases). The germline V gene encodes CDR1 MGHRA and CDR2 YSYEKL. V lost 4 bases and J lost 7, with 17 bases in between. The CDR3 loop spans 15 amino acids.

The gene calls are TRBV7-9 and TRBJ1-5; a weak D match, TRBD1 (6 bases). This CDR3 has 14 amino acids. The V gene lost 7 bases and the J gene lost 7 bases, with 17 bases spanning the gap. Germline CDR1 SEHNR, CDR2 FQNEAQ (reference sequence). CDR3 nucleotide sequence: TGTGCCAGCACCCGAGGGGGGGCCGGCCAGCCCCAGCATTTT. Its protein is CASTRGGAGQPQHF.

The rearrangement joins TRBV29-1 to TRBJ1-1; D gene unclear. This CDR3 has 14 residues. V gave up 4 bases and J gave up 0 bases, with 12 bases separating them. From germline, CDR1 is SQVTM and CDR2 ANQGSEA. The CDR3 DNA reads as TGCAGCGTTGCCCCTCGCGGGATGAACACTGAAGCTTTCTTT. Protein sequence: CSVAPRGMNTEAFF.

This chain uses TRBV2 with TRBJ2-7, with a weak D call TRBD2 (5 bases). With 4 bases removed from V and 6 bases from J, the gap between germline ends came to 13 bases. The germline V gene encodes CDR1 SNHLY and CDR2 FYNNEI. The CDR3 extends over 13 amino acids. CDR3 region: CASSVSPSTEQYF. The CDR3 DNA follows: TGTGCCAGCAGTGTCAGCCCTAGCACCGAGCAGTACTTC. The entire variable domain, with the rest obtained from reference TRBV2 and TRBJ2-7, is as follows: EPEVTQTPSHQVTQMGQEVILRCVPISNHLYFYWYRQILGQKVEFLVSFYNNEISEKSEIFDDQFSVERPDGSNFTLKIRSTKLEDSAMYFCASSVSPSTEQYFGPGTRLTVT.

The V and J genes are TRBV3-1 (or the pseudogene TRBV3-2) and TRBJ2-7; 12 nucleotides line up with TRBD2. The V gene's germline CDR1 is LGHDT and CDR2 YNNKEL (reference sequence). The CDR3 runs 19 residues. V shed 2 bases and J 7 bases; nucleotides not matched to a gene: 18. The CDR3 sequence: CASSQRSLTSGSGRREQYF. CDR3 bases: TGTGCCAGCAGCCAAAGGAGTTTGACTAGCGGGAGTGGCCGTAGGGAGCAGTACTTC.

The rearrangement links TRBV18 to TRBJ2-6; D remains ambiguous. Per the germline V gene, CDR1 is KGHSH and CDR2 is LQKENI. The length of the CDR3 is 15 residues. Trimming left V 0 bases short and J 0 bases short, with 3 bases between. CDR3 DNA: TGTGCCAGCTCACCACCAAACTCTGGGGCCAACGTCCTGACTTTC. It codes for CASSPPNSGANVLTF.

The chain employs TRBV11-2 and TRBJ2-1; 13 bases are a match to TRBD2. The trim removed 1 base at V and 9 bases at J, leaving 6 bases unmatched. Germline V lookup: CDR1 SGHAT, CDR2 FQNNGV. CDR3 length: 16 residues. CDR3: CASSLVTGLAGTEQFF. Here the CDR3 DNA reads TGTGCCAGCAGCTTAGTCACGGGACTAGCGGGGACTGAGCAGTTCTTC.

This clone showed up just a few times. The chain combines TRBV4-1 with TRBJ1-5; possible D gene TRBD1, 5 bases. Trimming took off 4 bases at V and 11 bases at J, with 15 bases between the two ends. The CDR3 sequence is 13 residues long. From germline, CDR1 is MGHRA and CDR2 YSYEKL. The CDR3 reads CASSLNVGQAQHF. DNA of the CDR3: TGCGCCAGCAGCCTCAATGTGGGGCAGGCCCAGCATTTT.

CDR3 sequence (DNA): TGTGCCACCAGTGACTCAGGGACAGGGGGCACAGATACGCAGTATTTT. Translating it yields CATSDSGTGGTDTQYF. The chain employs TRBV24-1 and TRBJ2-3; 10 bases fit TRBD1. The trim removed 4 bases at V and 1 base at J, leaving 4 bases unmatched. Germline V gives CDR1 KGHDR, CDR2 SFDVKD. CDR3 length: 16 residues.

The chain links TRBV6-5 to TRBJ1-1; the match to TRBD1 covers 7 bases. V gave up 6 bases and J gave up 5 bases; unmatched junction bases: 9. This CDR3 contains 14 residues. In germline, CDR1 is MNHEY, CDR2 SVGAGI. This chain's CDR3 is CASSPTGSFTEAFF. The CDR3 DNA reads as TGTGCCAGCAGCCCGACAGGGAGTTTTACTGAAGCTTTCTTT.

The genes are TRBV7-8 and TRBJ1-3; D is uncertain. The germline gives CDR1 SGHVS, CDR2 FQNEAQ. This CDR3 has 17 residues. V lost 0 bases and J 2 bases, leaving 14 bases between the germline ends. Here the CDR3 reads CASSLAVVLGPGNTIYF. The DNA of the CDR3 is TGTGCCAGCAGCTTAGCGGTGGTCCTCGGGCCTGGAAACACCATATATTTT. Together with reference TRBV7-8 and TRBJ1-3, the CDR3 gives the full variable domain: GAGVSQSPRYKVAKRGQDVALRCDPISGHVSLFWYQQALGQGPEFLTYFQNEAQLDKSGLPSDRFFAERPEGSVSTLKIQRTQQEDSAVYLCASSLAVVLGPGNTIYFGEGSWLTVV.

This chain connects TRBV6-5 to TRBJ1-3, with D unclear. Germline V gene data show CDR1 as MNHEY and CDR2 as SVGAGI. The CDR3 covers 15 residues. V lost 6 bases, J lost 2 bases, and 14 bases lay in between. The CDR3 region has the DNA TGTGCCAGCAGGCCCCGGTGGCAGACTGGAAACACCATATATTTT. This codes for CASRPRWQTGNTIYF.

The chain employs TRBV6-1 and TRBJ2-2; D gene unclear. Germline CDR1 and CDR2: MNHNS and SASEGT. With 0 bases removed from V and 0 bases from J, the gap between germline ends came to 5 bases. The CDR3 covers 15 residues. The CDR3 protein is CASSEALANTGELFF. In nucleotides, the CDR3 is TGTGCCAGCAGTGAAGCTCTCGCGAACACCGGGGAGCTGTTTTTT.

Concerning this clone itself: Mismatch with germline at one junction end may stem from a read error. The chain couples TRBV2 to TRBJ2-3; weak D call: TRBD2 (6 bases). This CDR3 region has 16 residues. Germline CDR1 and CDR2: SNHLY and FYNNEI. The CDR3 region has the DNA TGTGCCAGCAATGAAGGAGGGCATTTCAGAACAGATACGCAGTATTTT. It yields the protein CASNEGGHFRTDTQYF.

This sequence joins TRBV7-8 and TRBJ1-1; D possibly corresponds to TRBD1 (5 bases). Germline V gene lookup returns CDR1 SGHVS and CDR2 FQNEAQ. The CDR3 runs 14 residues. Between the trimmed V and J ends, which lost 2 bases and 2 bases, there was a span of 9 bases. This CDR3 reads CASSLMQGNTEAFF. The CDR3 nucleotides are TGTGCCAGCAGCTTAATGCAGGGTAACACTGAAGCTTTCTTT.

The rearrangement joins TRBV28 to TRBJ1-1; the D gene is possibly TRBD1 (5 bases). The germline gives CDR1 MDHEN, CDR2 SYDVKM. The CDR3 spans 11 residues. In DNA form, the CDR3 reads TGTGCGATAGGGGCGAACACTGAAGCTTTCTTT. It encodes CAIGANTEAFF. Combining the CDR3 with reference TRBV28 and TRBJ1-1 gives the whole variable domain DVKVTQSSRYLVKRTGEKVFLECVQDMDHENMFWYRQDPGLGLRLIYFSYDVKMKEKGDIPEGYSVSREKKERFSLILESASTNQTSMYLCAIGANTEAFFGQGTRLTVV.

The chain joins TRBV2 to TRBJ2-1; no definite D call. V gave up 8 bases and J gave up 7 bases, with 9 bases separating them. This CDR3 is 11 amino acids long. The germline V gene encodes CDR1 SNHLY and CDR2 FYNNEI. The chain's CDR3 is CASATGNEQFF. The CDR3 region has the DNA TGTGCCAGCGCAACCGGGAATGAGCAGTTCTTC. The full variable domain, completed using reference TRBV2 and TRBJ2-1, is EPEVTQTPSHQVTQMGQEVILRCVPISNHLYFYWYRQILGQKVEFLVSFYNNEISEKSEIFDDQFSVERPDGSNFTLKIRSTKLEDSAMYFCASATGNEQFFGPGTRLTVL.

The CDR3 DNA sequence: TGTGCCAGCAGCGGACTAGCGGGAGGGGGTGGCAATGAGCAGTTCTTC. Amino acids: CASSGLAGGGGNEQFF. V usage is TRBV4-2 and J usage is TRBJ2-1; 15 bases agree with TRBD2. This CDR3 comprises 16 residues. Germline values: CDR1 LGHNA, CDR2 YNFKEQ. The junction had 5 bases not matched to a gene; V was cut back by 5 bases and J by 6 bases.

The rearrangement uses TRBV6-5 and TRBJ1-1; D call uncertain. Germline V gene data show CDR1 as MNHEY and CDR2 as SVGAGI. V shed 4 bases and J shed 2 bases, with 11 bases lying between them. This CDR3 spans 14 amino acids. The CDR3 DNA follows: TGTGCCAGCAGTTCCTCCGGGGTTAACACTGAAGCTTTCTTT. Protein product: CASSSSGVNTEAFF.